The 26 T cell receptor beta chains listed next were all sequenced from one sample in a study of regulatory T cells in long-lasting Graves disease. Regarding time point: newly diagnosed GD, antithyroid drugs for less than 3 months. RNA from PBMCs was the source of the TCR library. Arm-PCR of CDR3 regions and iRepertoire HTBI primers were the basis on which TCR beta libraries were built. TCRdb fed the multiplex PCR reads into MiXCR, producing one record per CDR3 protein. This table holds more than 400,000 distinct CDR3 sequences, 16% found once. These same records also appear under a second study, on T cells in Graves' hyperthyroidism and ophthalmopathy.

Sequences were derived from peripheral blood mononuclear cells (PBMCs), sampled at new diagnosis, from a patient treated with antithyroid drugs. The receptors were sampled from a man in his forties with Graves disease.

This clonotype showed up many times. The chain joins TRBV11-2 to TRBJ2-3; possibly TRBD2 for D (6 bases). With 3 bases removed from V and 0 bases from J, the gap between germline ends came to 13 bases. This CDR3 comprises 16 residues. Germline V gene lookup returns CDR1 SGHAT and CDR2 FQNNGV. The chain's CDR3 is CASSFRAGRSTDTQYF. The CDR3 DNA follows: TGTGCCAGCAGCTTTCGGGCGGGAAGAAGCACAGATACGCAGTATTTT.

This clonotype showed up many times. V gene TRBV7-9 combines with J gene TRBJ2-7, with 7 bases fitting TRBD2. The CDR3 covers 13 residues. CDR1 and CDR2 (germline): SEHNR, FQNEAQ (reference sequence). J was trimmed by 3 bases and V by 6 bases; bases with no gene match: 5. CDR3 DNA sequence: TGTGCCAGCAGACCGGGAGGTCTCTACGAGCAGTACTTC. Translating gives CASRPGGLYEQYF.

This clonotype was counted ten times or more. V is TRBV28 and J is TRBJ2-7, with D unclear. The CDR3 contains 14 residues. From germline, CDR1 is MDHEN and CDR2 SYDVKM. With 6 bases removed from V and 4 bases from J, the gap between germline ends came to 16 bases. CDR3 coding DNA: TGTGCCAGCAGCGTACCCAGTGGCGTTTACGAGCAGTACTTC. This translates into CASSVPSGVYEQYF.

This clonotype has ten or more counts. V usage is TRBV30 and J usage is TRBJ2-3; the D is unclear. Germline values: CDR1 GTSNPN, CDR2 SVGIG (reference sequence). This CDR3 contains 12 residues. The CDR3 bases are TGTGCTTCATTTTTTGGCACAGATACGCAGTATTTT. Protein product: CASFFGTDTQYF. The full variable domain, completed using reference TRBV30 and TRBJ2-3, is SQTIHQWPATLVQPVGSPLSLECTVEGTSNPNLYWYRQAAGRGLQLLFYSVGIGQISSEVPQNLSASRPQDRQFILSSKKLLLSDSGFYLCASFFGTDTQYFGPGTRLTVL.

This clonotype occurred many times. The CDR3 sequence is CASSLSGLAGDAYNEQFF. The DNA for the CDR3 is TGTGCCAGCAGTTTATCCGGACTAGCGGGAGATGCTTACAATGAGCAGTTCTTC. The rearrangement joins TRBV12-3 or TRBV12-4 to TRBJ2-1, with TRBD2 matching over 13 bases. CDR3 length equals 18 residues. V lost 2 bases to trimming and J lost 4 bases; unmatched junction nucleotides: 8.

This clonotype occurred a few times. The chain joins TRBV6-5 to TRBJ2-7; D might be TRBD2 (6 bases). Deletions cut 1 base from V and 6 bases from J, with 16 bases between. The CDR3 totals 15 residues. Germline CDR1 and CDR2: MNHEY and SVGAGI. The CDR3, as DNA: TGTGCCAGCAGTTACTTTGGGAGGCCCGCCCGCGAGCAGTACTTC. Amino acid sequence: CASSYFGRPAREQYF.

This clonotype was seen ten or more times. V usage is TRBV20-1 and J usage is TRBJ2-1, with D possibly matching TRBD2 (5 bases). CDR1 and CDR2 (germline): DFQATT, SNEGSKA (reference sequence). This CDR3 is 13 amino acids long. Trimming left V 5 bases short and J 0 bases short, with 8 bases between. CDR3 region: CSAETSSYNEQFF. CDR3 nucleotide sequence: TGCAGTGCTGAAACTAGCTCCTACAATGAGCAGTTCTTC.

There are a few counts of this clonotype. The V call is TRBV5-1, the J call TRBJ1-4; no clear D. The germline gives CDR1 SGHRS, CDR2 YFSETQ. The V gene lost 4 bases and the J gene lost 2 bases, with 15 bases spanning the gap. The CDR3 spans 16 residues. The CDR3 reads CASSPYPPRTNEKLFF. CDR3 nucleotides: TGCGCCAGCAGCCCCTATCCCCCGCGGACTAATGAAAAACTGTTTTTT. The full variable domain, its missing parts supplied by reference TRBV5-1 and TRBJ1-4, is KAGVTQTPRYLIKTRGQQVTLSCSPISGHRSVSWYQQTPGQGLQFLFEYFSETQRNKGNFPGRFSGRQFSNSRSEMNVSTLELGDSALYLCASSPYPPRTNEKLFFGSGTQLSVL.

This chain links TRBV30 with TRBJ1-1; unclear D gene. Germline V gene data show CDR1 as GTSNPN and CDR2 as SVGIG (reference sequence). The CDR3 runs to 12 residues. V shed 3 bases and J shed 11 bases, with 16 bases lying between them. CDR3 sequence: CAWSTGAVGAFF. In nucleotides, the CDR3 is TGTGCCTGGAGCACCGGAGCAGTAGGGGCTTTCTTT.

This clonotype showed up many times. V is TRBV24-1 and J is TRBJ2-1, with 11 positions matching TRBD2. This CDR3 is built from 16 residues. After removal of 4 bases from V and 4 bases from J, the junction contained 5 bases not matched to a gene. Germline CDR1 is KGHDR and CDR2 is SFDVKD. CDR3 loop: CATSDFTSGSYNEQFF. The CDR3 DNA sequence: TGTGCCACCAGTGACTTTACTAGCGGGAGTTACAATGAGCAGTTCTTC.

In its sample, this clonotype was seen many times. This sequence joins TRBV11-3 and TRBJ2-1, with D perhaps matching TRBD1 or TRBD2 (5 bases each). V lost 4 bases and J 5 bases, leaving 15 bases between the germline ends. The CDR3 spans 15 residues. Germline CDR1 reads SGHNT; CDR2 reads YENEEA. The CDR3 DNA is TGTGCCAGCAGCTCGCCCGGGGCAAATCACAATGAGCAGTTCTTC. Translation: CASSSPGANHNEQFF. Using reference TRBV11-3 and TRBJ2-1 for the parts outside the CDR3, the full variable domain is EAGVVQSPRYKIIEKKQPVAFWCNPISGHNTLYWYLQNLGQGPELLIRYENEEAVDDSQLPKDRFSAERLKGVDSTLKIQPAELGDSAVYLCASSSPGANHNEQFFGPGTRLTVL.

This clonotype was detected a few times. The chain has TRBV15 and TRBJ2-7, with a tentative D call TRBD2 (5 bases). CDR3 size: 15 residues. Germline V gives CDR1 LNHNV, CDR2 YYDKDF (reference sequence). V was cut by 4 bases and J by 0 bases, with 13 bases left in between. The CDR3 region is CATSKRGSSSYEQYF. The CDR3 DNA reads TGTGCCACCAGCAAACGGGGTTCTAGCTCCTACGAGCAGTACTTC. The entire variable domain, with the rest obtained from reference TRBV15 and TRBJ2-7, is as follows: DAMVIQNPRYQVTQFGKPVTLSCSQTLNHNVMYWYQQKSSQAPKLLFHYYDKDFNNEADTPDNFQSRRPNTSFCFLDIRSPGLGDTAMYLCATSKRGSSSYEQYFGPGTRLTVT.

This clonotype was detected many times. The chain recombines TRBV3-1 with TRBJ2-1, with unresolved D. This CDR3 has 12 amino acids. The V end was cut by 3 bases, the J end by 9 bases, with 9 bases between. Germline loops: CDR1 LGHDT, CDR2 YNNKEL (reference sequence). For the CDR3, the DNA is TGTGCCAGCAGCCAGTCTCCGGGTGAGCAGTTCTTC. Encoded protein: CASSQSPGEQFF.

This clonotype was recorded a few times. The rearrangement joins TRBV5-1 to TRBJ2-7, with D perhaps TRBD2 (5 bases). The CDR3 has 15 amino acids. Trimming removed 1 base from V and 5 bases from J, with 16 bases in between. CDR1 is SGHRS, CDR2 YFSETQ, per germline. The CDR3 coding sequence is TGCGCCAGCAGCTTGTTGGCTAGCCAGGTCAACGAGCAGTACTTC. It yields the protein CASSLLASQVNEQYF.

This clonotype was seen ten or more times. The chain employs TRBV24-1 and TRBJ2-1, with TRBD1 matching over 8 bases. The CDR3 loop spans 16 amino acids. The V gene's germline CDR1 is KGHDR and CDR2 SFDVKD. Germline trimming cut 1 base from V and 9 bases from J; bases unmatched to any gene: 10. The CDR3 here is CATSDLVTGGRGEQFF. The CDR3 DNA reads TGTGCCACCAGTGATTTAGTTACAGGGGGTAGAGGTGAGCAGTTCTTC.

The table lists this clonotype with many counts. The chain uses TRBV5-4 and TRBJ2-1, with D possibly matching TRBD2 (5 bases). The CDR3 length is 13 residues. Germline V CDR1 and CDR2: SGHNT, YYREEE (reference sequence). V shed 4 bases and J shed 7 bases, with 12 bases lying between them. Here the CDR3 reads CASSPSWRNEQFF. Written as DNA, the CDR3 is TGTGCCAGCAGCCCCAGCTGGAGGAATGAGCAGTTCTTC. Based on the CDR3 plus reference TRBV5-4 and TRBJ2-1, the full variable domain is ETGVTQSPTHLIKTRGQQVTLRCSSQSGHNTVSWYQQALGQGPQFIFQYYREEENGRGNFPPRFSGLQFPNYSSELNVNALELDDSALYLCASSPSWRNEQFFGPGTRLTVL.

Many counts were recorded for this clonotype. Here the CDR3 DNA reads TGCGCCAGCAGCTCGGGGAGGACTGAAGCTTTCTTT. Protein product: CASSSGRTEAFF. This chain uses TRBV5-1 with TRBJ1-1, with D uncertain. This CDR3 region has 12 residues. Germline CDR1 and CDR2: SGHRS and YFSETQ. V lost 3 bases to trimming and J lost 5 bases, with 8 bases between them.

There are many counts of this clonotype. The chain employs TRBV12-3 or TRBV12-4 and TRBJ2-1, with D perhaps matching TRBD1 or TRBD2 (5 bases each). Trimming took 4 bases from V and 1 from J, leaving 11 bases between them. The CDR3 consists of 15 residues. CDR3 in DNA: TGTGCCAGCAGTTCGGGGACGGCGTCCTACAATGAGCAGTTCTTC. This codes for CASSSGTASYNEQFF.

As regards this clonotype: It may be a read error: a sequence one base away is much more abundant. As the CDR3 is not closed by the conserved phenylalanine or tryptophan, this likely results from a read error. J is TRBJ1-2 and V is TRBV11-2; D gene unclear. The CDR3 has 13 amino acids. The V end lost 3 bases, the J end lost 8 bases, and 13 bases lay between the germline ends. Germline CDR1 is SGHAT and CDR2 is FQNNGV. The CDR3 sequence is CASSFGLQGGYTS. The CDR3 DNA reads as TGTGCCAGCAGCTTCGGACTTCAAGGAGGCTACACCTCC.

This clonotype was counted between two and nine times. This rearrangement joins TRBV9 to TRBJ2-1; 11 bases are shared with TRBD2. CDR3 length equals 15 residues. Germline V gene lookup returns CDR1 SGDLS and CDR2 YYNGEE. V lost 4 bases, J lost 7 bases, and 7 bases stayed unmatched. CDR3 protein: CASSPSGRPGNEQFF. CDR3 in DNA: TGTGCCAGCAGCCCTAGCGGGAGGCCGGGAAATGAGCAGTTCTTC.

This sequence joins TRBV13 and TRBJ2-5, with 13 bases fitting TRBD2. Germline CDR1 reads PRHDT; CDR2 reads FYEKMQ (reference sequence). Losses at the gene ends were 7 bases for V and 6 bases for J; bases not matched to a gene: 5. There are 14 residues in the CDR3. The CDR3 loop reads CASIRLAGGKTQYF. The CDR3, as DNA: TGTGCCAGCATCAGACTAGCGGGAGGAAAGACCCAGTACTTC.

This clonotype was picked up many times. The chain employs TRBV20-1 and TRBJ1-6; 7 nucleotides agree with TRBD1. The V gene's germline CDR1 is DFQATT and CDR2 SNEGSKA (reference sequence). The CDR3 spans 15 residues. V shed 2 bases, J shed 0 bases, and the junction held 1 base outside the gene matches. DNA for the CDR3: TGCAGTGCTAGATCAGGGGGCTCCTATAATTCACCCCTCCACTTT. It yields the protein CSARSGGSYNSPLHF.

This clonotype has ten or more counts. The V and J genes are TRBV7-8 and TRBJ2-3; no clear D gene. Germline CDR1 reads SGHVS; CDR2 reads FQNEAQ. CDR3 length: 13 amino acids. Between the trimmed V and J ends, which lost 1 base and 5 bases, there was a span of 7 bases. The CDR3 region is CASSLGRIDTQYF. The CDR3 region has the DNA TGTGCCAGCAGCTTAGGGCGGATAGATACGCAGTATTTT. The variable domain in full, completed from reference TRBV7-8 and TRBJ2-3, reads GAGVSQSPRYKVAKRGQDVALRCDPISGHVSLFWYQQALGQGPEFLTYFQNEAQLDKSGLPSDRFFAERPEGSVSTLKIQRTQQEDSAVYLCASSLGRIDTQYFGPGTRLTVL.

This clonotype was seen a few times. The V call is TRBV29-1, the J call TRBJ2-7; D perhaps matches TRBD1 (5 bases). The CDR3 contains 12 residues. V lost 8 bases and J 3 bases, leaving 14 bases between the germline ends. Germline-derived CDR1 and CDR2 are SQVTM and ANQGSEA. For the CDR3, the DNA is TGCAGCATCCGGCAGGGAATCTACGAGCAGTACTTC. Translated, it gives CSIRQGIYEQYF.

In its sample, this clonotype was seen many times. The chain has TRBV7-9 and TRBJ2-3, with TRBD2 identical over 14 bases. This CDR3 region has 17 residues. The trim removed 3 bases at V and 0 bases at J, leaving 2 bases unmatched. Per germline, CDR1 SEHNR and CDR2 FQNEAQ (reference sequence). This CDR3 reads CASSLRTSGGSTDTQYF. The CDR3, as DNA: TGTGCCAGCAGCTTGAGGACTAGCGGGGGGAGCACAGATACGCAGTATTTT.

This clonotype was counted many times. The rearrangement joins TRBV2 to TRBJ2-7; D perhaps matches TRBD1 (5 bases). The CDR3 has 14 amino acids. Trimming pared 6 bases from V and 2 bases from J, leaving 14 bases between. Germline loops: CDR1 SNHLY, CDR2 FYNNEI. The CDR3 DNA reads TGTGCCAGCAGCAGACAGTTACTTACCTACGAGCAGTACTTC. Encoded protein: CASSRQLLTYEQYF.